The 27 T cell receptor gamma chains reported below all come from one sample, sequenced in a study of gamma-delta chains in newborns, infants, children. With CATT, TCRdb re-called clones from the reads. Of roughly 3,500 gamma-chain clones in the sample, roughly two thirds were seen once. The sequenced sample consisted of blood. These TCRs come from a child who was a newborn, infant or young child, either healthy, febrile or measles-vaccinated (not recorded which).

The chain recombines TRGV3 with TRGJ1 or TRGJ2. Here the J gene came from matching the DNA to germline, since TCRdb omits it. This CDR3 contains 14 residues. V lost 0 bases, J lost 4 bases, and 6 bases stayed unmatched. The germline V gene encodes CDR1 VTNTFY and CDR2 YDVSTARD (reference sequence). Here the CDR3 reads CATWDRPKYYKKLF. The CDR3 coding sequence is TGTGCCACCTGGGACAGGCCGAAGTATTATAAGAAACTCTTT.

This rearrangement joins TRGV9 to TRGJP. The J gene comes from matching the DNA to germline here; TCRdb lacks it. The CDR3 runs 14 residues. Looked up from germline, CDR1 is GITISATS and CDR2 is ISYDGTV (reference sequence). Trimming took 0 bases from V and 13 from J; bases not matched to a gene: 3. CDR3 DNA: TGTGCCTTGTGGGAGGTGCGAGGCAAAAAAATCAAGGTATTT. This encodes CALWEVRGKKIKVF.

The rearrangement links TRGV9 to TRGJ1 or TRGJ2. TCRdb records no J gene; here it was assigned by comparing the DNA to germline. J gave up 6 bases and V 0 bases, and 5 bases lay outside the gene matches. CDR1 is GITISATS, CDR2 ISYDGTV, per germline (reference sequence). The CDR3 extends over 13 amino acids. The CDR3 sequence: CALWEVQSYKKLF. The CDR3 DNA reads TGTGCCTTGTGGGAGGTGCAGAGTTATAAGAAACTCTTT.

V and J are TRGV2 and TRGJ1 or TRGJ2. The J gene is absent in TCRdb and was assigned here via DNA matching to germline. The CDR3 consists of 15 residues. The V gene's germline CDR1 is EGSNGY and CDR2 YDSYNSKV. Trimming removed 0 bases from V and 4 bases from J; junction bases left unmatched: 9. Here the CDR3 DNA reads TGTGCCACCTGGGACGGGCTGGGGGGGTATTATAAGAAACTCTTT. Translation gives CATWDGLGGYYKKLF.

By share of the sample, this clone is large (0.1 to 1%). Other DNA sequences in the same sample also yield this CDR3. This rearrangement joins TRGV9 to TRGJP. TCRdb records no J gene; here it was assigned by comparing the DNA to germline. The V gene end was trimmed by 2 bases and the J gene end by 5 bases; junction bases not matched to a gene: 0. CDR3 size: 15 residues. Germline CDR1 GITISATS, CDR2 ISYDGTV (reference sequence). CDR3 bases: TGTGCCTTGTGGGAGGAAGAGTTGGGCAAAAAAATCAAGGTATTT. Protein sequence: CALWEEELGKKIKVF.

V is TRGV9 and J is TRGJP1. The J gene, absent from TCRdb, was called here by matching the DNA to germline. CDR1 and CDR2 from the germline V gene are GITISATS and ISYDGTV (reference sequence). The CDR3 runs 13 residues. V lost 1 base, J lost 4 bases, and 0 bases stayed unmatched. The CDR3 DNA follows: TGTGCCTTGTGGGAGGTCACTGGTTGGTTCAAGATATTT. This sequence encodes CALWEVTGWFKIF.

Points on this clone: Other DNA sequences in this sample translate to the same CDR3. The J gene went uncalled, whereas the V gene is TRGV3. The CDR3 length is 15 residues. Germline V gene data show CDR1 as VTNTFY and CDR2 as YDVSTARD (reference sequence). The CDR3 loop reads CATWDRPVLRYKKLF. The CDR3 DNA reads as TGTGCCACCTGGGACAGGCCGGTTTTGAGATATAAGAAACTCTTC.

The chain employs TRGV4 and TRGJP1. TCRdb gives no J gene; it was assigned here by matching the DNA to germline. The CDR3 sequence is 17 residues long. V shed 4 bases and J 6 bases; nucleotides not matched to a gene: 17. In germline, CDR1 is EGSTGY, CDR2 YDSYTSSV. Here the CDR3 reads CATWEALPQPSGWFKIF. Written as DNA, the CDR3 is TGTGCCACCTGGGAAGCTCTCCCCCAGCCTTCTGGTTGGTTCAAGATATTT.

Written as DNA, the CDR3 is TGTGCCACCTGGGATGCGGTGAAGAAACTCTTT. This encodes CATWDAVKKLF. The chain employs TRGV4 and TRGJ1 or TRGJ2. The J gene, absent from TCRdb, was called here by matching the DNA to germline. The CDR3 is made up of 11 amino acids. V lost 2 bases, J lost 10 bases, and 5 bases stayed unmatched. CDR1 is EGSTGY and CDR2 is YDSYTSSV in the germline V gene.

With respect to this clone: This sample also contains other DNA sequences that code for the same CDR3. J is TRGJ1 or TRGJ2 and V is TRGV3. The J gene comes from matching the DNA to germline here; TCRdb lacks it. The V segment lost 0 bases and the J segment 4 bases; nucleotides outside the gene matches: 6. The CDR3 is 14 residues long. Per the germline V gene, CDR1 is VTNTFY and CDR2 is YDVSTARD (reference sequence). This CDR3 reads CATWDRPRYYKKLF. In DNA form, the CDR3 reads TGTGCCACCTGGGACAGGCCCCGCTATTATAAGAAACTCTTT.

The chain links TRGV3 to TRGJP2. TCRdb supplies no J gene; here it was assigned by aligning the nucleotide sequence to germline. J was trimmed by 0 bases and V by 4 bases; bases with no gene match: 8. The CDR3 is 16 amino acids. The V gene's germline CDR1 is VTNTFY and CDR2 YDVSTARD (reference sequence). CDR3 sequence: CATWEYSDSSDWIKTF. In DNA, the CDR3 is TGTGCCACCTGGGAGTATTCGGATAGTAGTGATTGGATCAAGACGTTT.

This clone was seen more than once but under ten times. This rearrangement joins TRGV8 to TRGJ1 or TRGJ2. Assignment of the J gene here rests on matching the DNA to germline, because TCRdb gives none. The CDR3 runs 13 residues. V lost 3 bases and J lost 4; bases outside the gene matches: 6. CDR1 is VENAVY and CDR2 is YDSYNSRV in the germline V gene. The CDR3: CATWDGGYYKKLF. The DNA for the CDR3 is TGTGCCACCTGGGATGGGGGCTATTATAAGAAACTCTTT.

The chain has TRGV5 and TRGJ1 or TRGJ2. The J gene, missing from TCRdb, was assigned here through DNA to germline matching. V gave up 4 bases and J gave up 3 bases; unmatched junction bases: 3. Germline CDR1 VINAFY, CDR2 YDVSNSKD. This CDR3 has 12 residues. The DNA of the CDR3 is TGTGCCACCTGGGAAGGTTATTATAAGAAACTCTTT. Amino acid sequence: CATWEGYYKKLF.

This clone came up once. One base separates it from a far larger clone, so it is likely a read error. This chain uses TRGV9 with TRGJP. TCRdb offers no J gene call, so here the DNA was matched to germline to obtain one. The length of the CDR3 is 15 residues. V gave up 6 bases and J gave up 5 bases; unmatched junction bases: 4. In germline, CDR1 is GITISATS, CDR2 ISYDGTV (reference sequence). CDR3 loop: CALWQEELGKKIKVF. The CDR3 DNA reads TGTGCCTTGTGGCAGGAAGAGTTGGGCAAAAAAATCAAGGTATTT.

For this clone: Other DNA sequences in the same sample also yield this CDR3. The rearrangement links TRGV3 to TRGJ1 or TRGJ2. The J gene is not listed in TCRdb, so it was assigned here from a DNA match to germline. V trimming: 0 bases; J trimming: 7 bases; junction bases outside the gene matches: 6. The germline V gene has CDR1 VTNTFY and CDR2 YDVSTARD (reference sequence). This CDR3 contains 13 residues. CDR3 nucleotide sequence: TGTGCCACCTGGGACAGGCCGCGGTATAAGAAACTCTTT. This gives the protein CATWDRPRYKKLF.

The chain joins TRGV9 to TRGJ1 or TRGJ2. TCRdb gives no J gene; it was assigned here by matching the DNA to germline. Germline trimming cut 0 bases from V and 8 bases from J; bases unmatched to any gene: 7. The CDR3 is 13 amino acids. Germline CDR1 is GITISATS and CDR2 is ISYDGTV (reference sequence). DNA for the CDR3: TGTGCCTTGTGGGAGGTGCCTTCACATAAGAAACTCTTT. Encoded protein: CALWEVPSHKKLF.

The chain has TRGV4 and TRGJ1 or TRGJ2. TCRdb lists no J gene, so it was determined here by aligning the DNA to germline. The CDR3 is made up of 15 amino acids. J gave up 1 base and V 0 bases, and 6 bases lay outside the gene matches. Looked up from germline, CDR1 is EGSTGY and CDR2 is YDSYTSSV. In DNA, the CDR3 is TGTGCCACCTGGGATGGGCGCACAAATTATTATAAGAAACTCTTT. It translates to CATWDGRTNYYKKLF.

The genes are TRGV9 and TRGJP. Since TCRdb gives no J gene, matching the DNA to germline was used here to assign it. CDR1 and CDR2 from the germline V gene are GITISATS and ISYDGTV (reference sequence). The CDR3 loop spans 16 amino acids. The V segment lost 3 bases and the J segment 4 bases; nucleotides outside the gene matches: 3. The CDR3 DNA follows: TGTGCCTTGTGGGAGAATCAAGAGTTGGGCAAAAAAATCAAGGTATTT. Protein product: CALWENQELGKKIKVF.

A remark on this clone: Other DNA variants within this sample encode the same CDR3. J is TRGJ1 or TRGJ2 and V is TRGV2. No J gene is reported in TCRdb; it was inferred here by comparing the DNA with germline. V shed 0 bases, J shed 12 bases, and the junction held 5 bases outside the gene matches. Per the germline V gene, CDR1 is EGSNGY and CDR2 is YDSYNSKV. This CDR3 spans 11 amino acids. In DNA, the CDR3 is TGTGCCACCTGGGACGGGCCGGGGAAACTCTTT. Translating gives CATWDGPGKLF.

The gene calls are TRGV9 and TRGJ1 or TRGJ2. Here the J gene came from matching the DNA to germline, since TCRdb omits it. The CDR3 is 13 residues long. Germline CDR1 is GITISATS and CDR2 is ISYDGTV (reference sequence). The V and J ends lost 3 bases and 11 bases, in that order; junction bases with no gene match: 13. CDR3: CALWEPFGKEKLF. In DNA form, the CDR3 reads TGTGCCTTGTGGGAGCCCTTCGGTAAGGAGAAACTCTTT.

In this sample, this clone turned up a few times. The chain is built from TRGV8 and TRGJ1 or TRGJ2. The V gene end was trimmed by 1 base and the J gene end by 6 bases; junction bases not matched to a gene: 0. The CDR3 runs to 11 residues. The germline CDR1 and CDR2 sequences are VENAVY and YDSYNSRV. CDR3 region: CATWDSYKKLF. CDR3 nucleotide sequence: TGTGCCACCTGGGATAGTTATAAGAAACTCTTT.

In this sample, this clone turned up a few times. The V and J genes are TRGV9 and TRGJ1 or TRGJ2. J was trimmed by 2 bases and V by 2 bases; bases with no gene match: 12. CDR1 is GITISATS, CDR2 ISYDGTV, per germline (reference sequence). This CDR3 is built from 16 residues. The CDR3 sequence: CALWEAPTGDYYKKLF. The CDR3, as DNA: TGTGCCTTGTGGGAGGCCCCGACGGGGGATTATTATAAGAAACTCTTT.

The chain has TRGV2 and TRGJ1 or TRGJ2. The J gene, missing from TCRdb, was assigned here through DNA to germline matching. Trimming removed 0 bases from V and 12 bases from J; junction bases left unmatched: 17. Germline V gene lookup returns CDR1 EGSNGY and CDR2 YDSYNSKV. The CDR3 length is 15 residues. The CDR3 here is CATWDGPFHRLRKLF. Here the CDR3 DNA reads TGTGCCACCTGGGACGGGCCGTTCCACCGTTTAAGGAAACTCTTT.

The chain has TRGV5 and TRGJ1 or TRGJ2. TCRdb records no J gene; here it was assigned by comparing the DNA to germline. The J segment lost 5 bases and the V segment lost 3 bases, leaving 7 bases of the junction unmatched. The length of the CDR3 is 13 residues. Per germline, CDR1 VINAFY and CDR2 YDVSNSKD. The CDR3: CATWDERNYKKLF. The CDR3 DNA is TGTGCCACCTGGGACGAGAGAAATTATAAGAAACTCTTT.

This clone showed up just a few times. The rearrangement joins TRGV9 to TRGJ1 or TRGJ2. TCRdb leaves out the J gene; it was filled in here by matching the DNA to germline. The CDR3 is 12 residues long. The V and J ends lost 0 bases and 12 bases, in that order; junction bases with no gene match: 8. CDR1 and CDR2 from the germline V gene are GITISATS and ISYDGTV (reference sequence). CDR3 protein: CALWEVQRRKLF. DNA of the CDR3: TGTGCCTTGTGGGAGGTGCAAAGGAGGAAACTCTTT.

This sequence joins TRGV4 and TRGJ1 or TRGJ2. TCRdb gives no J gene; it was assigned here by matching the DNA to germline. V was clipped by 1 base and J by 6 bases; unmatched bases: 9. Germline CDR1 is EGSTGY and CDR2 is YDSYTSSV. The CDR3 extends over 14 amino acids. CDR3 sequence reads: CATWDGLLAYKKLF. CDR3 coding DNA: TGTGCCACCTGGGATGGCCTATTGGCTTATAAGAAACTCTTT.

V is TRGV9 and J is TRGJP. TCRdb does not report a J gene; here it was assigned by matching the DNA to germline references. This CDR3 contains 19 residues. The V gene end was trimmed by 3 bases and the J gene end by 2 bases; junction bases not matched to a gene: 10. Germline CDR1 reads GITISATS; CDR2 reads ISYDGTV (reference sequence). The CDR3 DNA is TGTGCCTTGTGGGAGCTTCAACCCCGGCAAGAGTTGGGCAAAAAAATCAAGGTATTT. Amino acid sequence: CALWELQPRQELGKKIKVF.